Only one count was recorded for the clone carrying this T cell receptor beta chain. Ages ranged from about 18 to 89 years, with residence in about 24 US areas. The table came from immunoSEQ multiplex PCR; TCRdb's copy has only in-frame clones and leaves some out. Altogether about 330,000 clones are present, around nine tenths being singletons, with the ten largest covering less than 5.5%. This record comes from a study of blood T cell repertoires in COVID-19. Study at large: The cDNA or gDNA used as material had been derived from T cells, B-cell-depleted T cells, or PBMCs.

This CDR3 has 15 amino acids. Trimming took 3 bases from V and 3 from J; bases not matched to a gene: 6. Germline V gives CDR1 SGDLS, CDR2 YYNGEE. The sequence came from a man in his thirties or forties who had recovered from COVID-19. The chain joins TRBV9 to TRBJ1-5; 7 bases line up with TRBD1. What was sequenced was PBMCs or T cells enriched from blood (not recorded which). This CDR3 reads CASSESGTANQPQHF. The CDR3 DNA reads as TGTGCCAGCAGCGAATCCGGGACAGCCAATCAGCCCCAGCATTTT.